Sequencing of this T cell receptor (beta chain) was carried out in a study of neoadjuvant anti-PD-1 for oral cavity cancer. Study-wide context: Around day 43, patients without progression received a fourth nivolumab dose before surgery.

The time point was: after neoadjuvant nivolumab, at surgical resection. CDR3 size: 15 residues. The germline gives CDR1 SNHLY, CDR2 FYNNEI. The V end lost 1 base, the J end lost 7 bases, and 14 bases lay between the germline ends. The assay was immunoSEQ multiplex PCR, and TCRdb's table has in-frame clones only and misses some. Of approximately 5,000 clones in the sample, less than 65% are singletons; the top ten hold about 6.8%. The sequenced sample was tumor tissue, obtained after nivolumab (anti-PD-1) treatment. This sequence joins TRBV2 and TRBJ1-5, with a weak D call TRBD1 (5 bases). This TCR derives from a person aged 35 to 85 with oral cavity squamous cell carcinoma. The CDR3 DNA is TGTGCCAGCAGTGAAGGAGGGACGGTTTTGCAGCCCCAGCATTTT. The encoded protein is CASSEGGTVLQPQHF.